The clone carrying this T cell receptor beta chain was recorded at least ten times. Its antigen is undetermined. These data come from a study of Graves' ophthalmopathy and Graves' hyperthyroidism. RNA transcripts served as template for amplifying TCR beta CDR3 sequences. HTBI primers served in a first-round RT-PCR, which a second-round multiplex PCR followed. TCRdb reprocessed the multiplex PCR reads via MiXCR and lists one record per CDR3 protein. The profile covers about 740,000 distinct CDR3 sequences, with 40% appearing a single time and 35% to 55% taken by the ten largest. The CDR3 loop spans 13 amino acids. CDR1 and CDR2 (germline): ENHRY, SYGVKD. Deletions cut 7 bases from V and 1 base from J, with 10 bases between. Study findings and constraints: Researchers report that a 13-signature model separated ophthalmopathy from stable hyperthyroidism, posting 87.88% sensitivity and about 78% specificity. Most expanded clonotypes in thyroid above 0.001 frequency also showed up in blood. Predictions made by the model for ophthalmopathy progression reached approximately 71% sensitivity and roughly 79% specificity.

The sequence derives from an adult man with Graves' ophthalmopathy. This chain connects TRBV10-3 to TRBJ1-1; D is possibly TRBD1 (6 bases). Sequencing was carried out using peripheral blood. In DNA form, the CDR3 reads TGTGCCATCACGGACAGCCCGAACACTGAAGCTTTCTTT. Its translation: CAITDSPNTEAFF.